Below, 16 T cell receptor beta chains from the same sample are listed, as sequenced in a study of blood T cell repertoires in COVID-19. Sequencing used immunoSEQ multiplex PCR; TCRdb keeps in-frame clones, though not all of them. The sample comprises around 100,000 clones, roughly nine tenths of which are singletons, and 5% to 7.5% rests with the top ten. The sample comprised peripheral blood. The receptors here all came from a human donor in a cohort sampled during active COVID-19.

The genes are TRBV9 and TRBJ1-1; D is unclear. V was shortened by 3 bases and J by 1 base, with 7 bases between the two germline ends. Germline assignment: CDR1 SGDLS and CDR2 YYNGEE. CDR3 size: 13 residues. CDR3 region: CASSGLKNTEAFF. The CDR3 bases are TGTGCCAGCAGCGGACTAAAGAACACTGAAGCTTTCTTT.

V is TRBV19 and J is TRBJ1-2, with D hard to call. V gave up 3 bases and J gave up 4 bases, with 12 bases separating them. The germline V gene encodes CDR1 LNHDA and CDR2 SQIVND (reference sequence). CDR3 length: 14 amino acids. CDR3 protein: CASSIREALYGYTF. Written as DNA, the CDR3 is TGTGCCAGTAGTATTAGAGAGGCTCTCTATGGCTACACCTTC.

The V gene is TRBV19, the J gene TRBJ2-7; 8 positions agree with TRBD1. V was clipped by 5 bases and J by 5 bases; unmatched bases: 11. Germline CDR1 and CDR2: LNHDA and SQIVND (reference sequence). This CDR3 is built from 15 residues. The CDR3, as DNA: TGTGCCAGTAGTTTTGGACAGGGCATCGGCAACGAGCAGTACTTC. Protein product: CASSFGQGIGNEQYF.

This clone has just one count. J is TRBJ2-7 and V is TRBV2, with a possible D match to TRBD1 (6 bases). The CDR3 covers 18 residues. The V end lost 4 bases, the J end lost 0 bases, and 22 bases lay between the germline ends. Per germline, CDR1 SNHLY and CDR2 FYNNEI. CDR3 in DNA: TGTGCCAGCAGTGGACAGGACGGAAAGTCAAAAAGCTCCTACGAGCAGTACTTC. Translated: CASSGQDGKSKSSYEQYF.

The V and J genes are TRBV29-1 and TRBJ2-7, with D perhaps TRBD1 (6 bases). This CDR3 contains 13 residues. Germline CDR1 and CDR2: SQVTM and ANQGSEA. The germline V and J ends were trimmed by 3 bases and 3 bases, with 12 bases remaining between them. CDR3 nucleotide sequence: TGCAGCGTTGAGACAGGAAGAGGCTACGAGCAGTACTTC. This gives the protein CSVETGRGYEQYF.

The rearrangement uses TRBV7-2 and TRBJ1-1; perhaps TRBD1 as D (5 bases). The V gene lost 2 bases and the J gene lost 5 bases, with 12 bases spanning the gap. The CDR3 runs to 14 residues. CDR1 and CDR2 from the germline V gene are SGHTA and FQGNSA. As DNA, the CDR3 is TGTGCCAGCAGCTTAAGCAGGGCTGGAACTGAAGCTTTCTTT. Translation gives CASSLSRAGTEAFF.

V gene TRBV6-4 combines with J gene TRBJ2-3; 8 bases match TRBD2. The CDR3 covers 14 residues. V shed 3 bases, J shed 1 base, and the junction held 0 bases outside the gene matches. CDR1 is MRHNA, CDR2 SNTAGT, per germline. This chain's CDR3 is CASSERGGTDTQYF. DNA for the CDR3: TGTGCCAGCAGTGAGCGGGGGGGCACAGATACGCAGTATTTT.

The chain combines TRBV12-3 or TRBV12-4 with TRBJ2-1; 7 bases agree with TRBD2. CDR3 length: 12 amino acids. The V gene end was trimmed by 8 bases and the J gene end by 9 bases; junction bases not matched to a gene: 7. As DNA, the CDR3 is TGTGCCAGCGGCTCTAGCGGCGGTGAGCAGTTCTTC. It yields the protein CASGSSGGEQFF.

The chain couples TRBV6-6 to TRBJ1-5; D perhaps matches TRBD1 (5 bases). This CDR3 region has 14 residues. V lost 6 bases, J lost 4 bases, and 13 bases lay in between. Per the germline V gene, CDR1 is MNHNY and CDR2 is SVGAGI (reference sequence). In DNA, the CDR3 is TGTGCCAGCAGCCCCGGGGGGGGTAATCAGCCCCAGCATTTT. It is translated as CASSPGGGNQPQHF.

The chain uses TRBV28 and TRBJ1-2; possible D gene TRBD1, 6 bases. This CDR3 contains 14 residues. Trimming stripped 2 bases from V and 7 bases from J, with 14 bases between. Germline CDR1 is MDHEN and CDR2 is SYDVKM. The CDR3 is CASSLGAGAVGYTF. In DNA, the CDR3 is TGTGCCAGCAGTTTAGGTGCGGGGGCAGTTGGCTACACCTTC.

The J gene is TRBJ1-2, the V gene TRBV7-9; 7 bases match TRBD1. Losses at the gene ends were 0 bases for V and 3 bases for J; bases not matched to a gene: 1. The CDR3 sequence is 14 residues long. In germline, CDR1 is SEHNR, CDR2 FQNEAQ (reference sequence). CDR3 coding DNA: TGTGCCAGCAGCTTAGCAGGGACAGACTATGGCTACACCTTC. It specifies CASSLAGTDYGYTF.

The J gene is TRBJ2-1, the V gene TRBV7-2; no clear D. V gave up 2 bases and J gave up 3 bases, with 8 bases separating them. This CDR3 region has 14 residues. The germline V gene encodes CDR1 SGHTA and CDR2 FQGNSA. The CDR3 spells CASSLRTSYNEQFF. DNA of the CDR3: TGTGCCAGCAGCTTACGCACCAGCTACAATGAGCAGTTCTTC.

This sequence joins TRBV5-1 and TRBJ2-5, with 11 bases that match TRBD1. The germline CDR1 and CDR2 sequences are SGHRS and YFSETQ. Trimming at V came to 0 bases and at J to 4 bases, leaving 2 bases not matched to a gene. This CDR3 has 15 amino acids. CDR3 sequence reads: CASSLAGTGGETQYF. DNA of the CDR3: TGCGCCAGCAGCTTGGCCGGGACAGGGGGAGAGACCCAGTACTTC. The full variable domain, with the rest looked up from reference TRBV5-1 and TRBJ2-5, is KAGVTQTPRYLIKTRGQQVTLSCSPISGHRSVSWYQQTPGQGLQFLFEYFSETQRNKGNFPGRFSGRQFSNSRSEMNVSTLELGDSALYLCASSLAGTGGETQYFGPGTRLLVL.

The chain couples TRBV6-5 to TRBJ2-1; D is ambiguous. V lost 6 bases and J 0 bases, leaving 6 bases between the germline ends. Germline V lookup: CDR1 MNHEY, CDR2 SVGAGI. The CDR3 has 13 amino acids. This chain's CDR3 is CASSWSSYNEQFF. In DNA form, the CDR3 reads TGTGCCAGCAGCTGGAGCTCCTACAATGAGCAGTTCTTC.

The chain has TRBV24-1 and TRBJ2-3; 12 positions agree with TRBD2. This CDR3 is built from 17 residues. Germline V gene data show CDR1 as KGHDR and CDR2 as SFDVKD. Trimming at V came to 0 bases and at J to 5 bases, leaving 5 bases not matched to a gene. The chain's CDR3 is CATSDLEGTSGLDTQYF. CDR3 coding DNA: TGTGCCACCAGTGATTTGGAGGGGACTAGCGGGTTAGATACGCAGTATTTT.

This clone appeared a few times. The chain is built from TRBV5-1 and TRBJ2-1, with 7 bases identical to TRBD1. This CDR3 region has 17 residues. The trim removed 1 base at V and 0 bases at J, leaving 7 bases unmatched. The germline gives CDR1 SGHRS, CDR2 YFSETQ. The CDR3 reads CASSLQPTGSSYNEQFF. The CDR3 region has the DNA TGCGCCAGCAGCTTGCAACCGACAGGGAGCTCCTACAATGAGCAGTTCTTC.